The clone carrying this TCR beta chain has at least ten counts. Its antigen remains unidentified. This CDR3 has 17 amino acids. With 2 bases clipped from V and 2 bases from J, the junction kept 4 bases outside the gene matches. CDR1 and CDR2 (germline): SGDLS, YYNGEE. This specimen comes from a study of regulatory T cells in long-lasting Graves disease. Whole-study findings and limits: Exclusively peripheral blood, rather than thyroid tissue, was studied. Repertoires from persistent disease leaned toward TRBV28, TRBJ1-2 and TRBJ2-5.

The TCR beta library used iRepertoire HTBI primers with Arm-PCR amplification of CDR3. Via MiXCR, TCRdb re-called the multiplex PCR reads, giving one row per CDR3 protein. The sample records 430,000 or so distinct CDR3 sequences, 21% being singletons. Time point described: persistent/refractory GD, antithyroid drugs over 5 years with positive TRAb. Extracted PBMC RNA gave rise to the TCR library. American Thyroid Association guidelines defined how Graves' disease was diagnosed. From an endocrinology department in Xi'an, China, came the patients. This specimen consisted of peripheral blood mononuclear cells (PBMCs), obtained when the disease was refractory, from a patient treated with antithyroid drugs. This sequence originates from a female donor with Graves disease. This rearrangement joins TRBV9 to TRBJ2-5, with 15 bases fitting TRBD2. In DNA, the CDR3 is TGTGCCAGCAGCGTGGGACTAGCGGGAGGTATTCAAGAGACCCAGTACTTC. This codes for CASSVGLAGGIQETQYF.